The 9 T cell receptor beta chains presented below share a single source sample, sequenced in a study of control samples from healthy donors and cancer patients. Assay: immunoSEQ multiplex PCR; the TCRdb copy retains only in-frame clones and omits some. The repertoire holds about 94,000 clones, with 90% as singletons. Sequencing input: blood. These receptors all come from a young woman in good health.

This CDR3 is CASSQGGDEQYF. The CDR3 DNA follows: TGTGCCAGCAGCCAAGGGGGGGACGAGCAGTACTTC. The V and J genes are TRBV3-1 (or the pseudogene TRBV3-2) and TRBJ2-7, with TRBD2 as a possible D gene (6 bases). Deletions cut 1 base from V and 5 bases from J, with 6 bases between. This CDR3 spans 12 amino acids. Germline V gene lookup returns CDR1 LGHDT and CDR2 YNNKEL (reference sequence).

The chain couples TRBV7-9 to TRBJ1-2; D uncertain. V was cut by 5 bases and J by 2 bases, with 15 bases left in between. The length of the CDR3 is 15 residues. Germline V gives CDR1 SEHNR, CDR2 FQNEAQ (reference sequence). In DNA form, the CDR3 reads TGTGCCAGCAGCCGCTCACGCGGGTCAAACTATGGCTACACCTTC. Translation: CASSRSRGSNYGYTF.

The CDR3 spells CASSQVQGGTDTQYF. The DNA of the CDR3 is TGCGCCAGCAGCCAAGTTCAGGGAGGAACAGATACGCAGTATTTT. The gene calls are TRBV4-1 and TRBJ2-3; weak D call: TRBD2 (6 bases). The germline V gene has CDR1 MGHRA and CDR2 YSYEKL. V lost 1 base to trimming and J lost 3 bases, with 11 bases between them. This CDR3 has 15 residues.

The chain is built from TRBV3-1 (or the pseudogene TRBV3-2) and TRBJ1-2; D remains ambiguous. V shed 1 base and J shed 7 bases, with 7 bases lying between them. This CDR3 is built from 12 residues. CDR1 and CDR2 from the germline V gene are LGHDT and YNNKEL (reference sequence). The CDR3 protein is CASSQAPSGYTF. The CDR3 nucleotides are TGTGCCAGCAGCCAAGCGCCCTCTGGCTACACCTTC.

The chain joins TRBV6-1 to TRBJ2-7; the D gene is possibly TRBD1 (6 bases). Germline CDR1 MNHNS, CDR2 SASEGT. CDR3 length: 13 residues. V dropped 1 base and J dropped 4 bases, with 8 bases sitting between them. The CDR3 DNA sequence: TGTGCCAGCAGTGAAGGGACAGCTTACGAGCAGTACTTC. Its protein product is CASSEGTAYEQYF.

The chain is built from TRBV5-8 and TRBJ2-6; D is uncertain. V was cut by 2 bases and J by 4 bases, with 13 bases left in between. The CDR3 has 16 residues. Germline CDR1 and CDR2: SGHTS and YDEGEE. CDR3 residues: CASSFFIPAGANVLTF. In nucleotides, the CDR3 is TGTGCCAGCAGCTTTTTTATCCCGGCCGGGGCCAACGTCCTGACTTTC.

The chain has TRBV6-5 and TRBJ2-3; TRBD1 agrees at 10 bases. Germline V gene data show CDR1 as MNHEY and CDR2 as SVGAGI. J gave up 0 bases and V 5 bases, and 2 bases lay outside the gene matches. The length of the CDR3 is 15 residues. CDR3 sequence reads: CASSKGQGSTDTQYF. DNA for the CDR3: TGTGCCAGCAGTAAGGGACAGGGGAGCACAGATACGCAGTATTTT.

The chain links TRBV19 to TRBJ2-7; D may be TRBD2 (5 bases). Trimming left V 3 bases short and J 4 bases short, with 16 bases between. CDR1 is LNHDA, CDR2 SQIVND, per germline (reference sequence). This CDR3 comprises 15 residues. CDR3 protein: CASSIYSGSGYEQYF. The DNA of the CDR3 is TGTGCCAGTAGTATCTACTCGGGAAGTGGGTACGAGCAGTACTTC. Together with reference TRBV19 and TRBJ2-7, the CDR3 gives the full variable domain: DGGITQSPKYLFRKEGQNVTLSCEQNLNHDAMYWYRQDPGQGLRLIYYSQIVNDFQKGDIAEGYSVSREKKESFPLTVTSAQKNPTAFYLCASSIYSGSGYEQYFGPGTRLTVT.

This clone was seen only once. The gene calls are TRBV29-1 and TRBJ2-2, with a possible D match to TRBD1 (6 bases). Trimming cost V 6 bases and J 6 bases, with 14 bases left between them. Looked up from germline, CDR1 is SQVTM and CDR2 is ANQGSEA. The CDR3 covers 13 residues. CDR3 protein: CSVKPQGPGELFF. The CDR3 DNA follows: TGCAGCGTCAAACCACAGGGACCCGGGGAGCTGTTTTTT.